Presented here are 9 T cell receptor beta chains from one specimen sequenced in a study of blood T cell repertoires in COVID-19. Here immunoSEQ multiplex PCR was the method, and the copy in TCRdb shows in-frame clones only, minus some. Counted here are 210,000 or so clones, roughly 80% occurring once; the ten biggest clones make up roughly 5%. Sequencing was performed on peripheral blood. The receptors here all came from a human donor in a cohort sampled during active COVID-19.

This chain uses TRBV28 with TRBJ2-7, with 8 bases identical to TRBD1. The V gene end was trimmed by 6 bases and the J gene end by 2 bases; junction bases not matched to a gene: 15. Germline-derived CDR1 and CDR2 are MDHEN and SYDVKM. The CDR3 runs 17 residues. Written as DNA, the CDR3 is TGTGCCAGCAGGCAGCTTAATTGGGACAGGAGAACCTACGAGCAGTACTTC. Protein product: CASRQLNWDRRTYEQYF.

The J gene is TRBJ1-1, the V gene TRBV28, with D maybe TRBD1 (5 bases). V lost 5 bases and J lost 6, with 16 bases in between. The germline V gene has CDR1 MDHEN and CDR2 SYDVKM. The CDR3 contains 14 residues. The CDR3 DNA reads TGTGCCAGCAGTATACAGGTCGTCTTTCCTGAAGCTTTCTTT. Encoded protein: CASSIQVVFPEAFF.

The chain joins TRBV27 to TRBJ1-1; a possible D gene is TRBD1 (5 bases). V dropped 2 bases and J dropped 1 base, with 11 bases sitting between them. Germline CDR1 is MNHEY and CDR2 is SMNVEV (reference sequence). This CDR3 contains 15 residues. CDR3 region: CASSLRLGRNTEAFF. CDR3 sequence (DNA): TGTGCCAGCAGTTTAAGGCTGGGGCGGAACACTGAAGCTTTCTTT.

The V gene is TRBV5-1, the J gene TRBJ1-2, with 10 bases matching TRBD1. The CDR3 spans 15 residues. The J segment lost 5 bases and the V segment lost 4 bases, leaving 8 bases of the junction unmatched. Germline V gene lookup returns CDR1 SGHRS and CDR2 YFSETQ. The CDR3 bases are TGCGCCAGCAGCCCCGGGACAGGGGAGGGGTATGGCTACACCTTC. Its protein is CASSPGTGEGYGYTF. The full variable domain, completed using reference TRBV5-1 and TRBJ1-2, is KAGVTQTPRYLIKTRGQQVTLSCSPISGHRSVSWYQQTPGQGLQFLFEYFSETQRNKGNFPGRFSGRQFSNSRSEMNVSTLELGDSALYLCASSPGTGEGYGYTFGSGTRLTVV.

The CDR3 bases are TGTGCCATCCGGGGCGGGGGGAATTCCTACGCGAGTGAAGCTTTCTTT. Translation: CAIRGGGNSYASEAFF. The chain uses TRBV10-3 and TRBJ1-1; tentative D call: TRBD1 (5 bases). The CDR3 is 16 amino acids. Trimming left V 8 bases short and J 7 bases short, with 26 bases between. CDR1 ENHRY and CDR2 SYGVKD come from the germline V gene.

This clone was seen once. The chain's CDR3 is CASSFLAGGPREQYF. The CDR3 DNA is TGTGCCAGCAGTTTTCTAGCGGGAGGGCCGAGGGAGCAGTACTTC. J is TRBJ2-7 and V is TRBV28; TRBD2 matches 12 bases. The CDR3 contains 15 residues. Trimming cost V 3 bases and J 7 bases; bases outside gene matches: 7. Germline CDR1 is MDHEN and CDR2 is SYDVKM.

The table lists this clone with a count of one. This sequence joins TRBV7-2 and TRBJ2-2; D is perhaps TRBD2 (5 bases). Per the germline V gene, CDR1 is SGHTA and CDR2 is FQGNSA. The CDR3 is 14 residues long. V lost 5 bases, J lost 0 bases, and 7 bases lay in between. The CDR3 is CASSQRTNTGELFF. CDR3 coding DNA: TGTGCCAGCAGCCAGCGGACGAACACCGGGGAGCTGTTTTTT.

The chain has TRBV5-3 and TRBJ1-1; 9 bases are shared with TRBD1. TRBV5-3 is assigned to the ORF class and has an uncertain function. The V gene end was trimmed by 4 bases and the J gene end by 4 bases; junction bases not matched to a gene: 11. This CDR3 spans 16 amino acids. CDR3 loop: CARSHSGTGSGTEAFF. CDR3 DNA: TGTGCCAGAAGCCATTCCGGGACAGGGAGTGGCACTGAAGCTTTCTTT.

The V and J genes are TRBV5-4 and TRBJ2-7; TRBD2 matches at 13 bases. The germline CDR1 and CDR2 sequences are SGHNT and YYREEE (reference sequence). The CDR3 has 17 amino acids. With V trimmed by 0 bases and J by 2 bases, 5 bases remained unmatched. CDR3 sequence (DNA): TGTGCCAGCAGCTTGGCCCTCGGGACTAGCGGGGCCTACGAGCAGTACTTC. This encodes CASSLALGTSGAYEQYF.